There are many counts of the clone carrying this T cell receptor beta chain. The antigen remains undetermined. This sample is drawn from a study of T cell repertoires in cytomegalovirus infection. The wider study: CMV infection and matching HLA type were both indicated by public TCR beta signatures.

Study-wide results and limits: The study identified carriers of CMV plus the relevant HLA from cumulative public TCR beta family frequency.

Germline CDR1 and CDR2: DFQATT and SNEGSKA (reference sequence). This CDR3 has 14 residues. Trimming cost V 5 bases and J 8 bases, with 19 bases left between them. TCRdb independently ran MiXCR on the reads; one entry per CDR3 protein. Of about 920,000 distinct CDR3 sequences in the sample, under 40% were seen once. V is TRBV20-1 and J is TRBJ2-1; a possible D gene is TRBD1 (5 bases). The sequence was collected from a human donor in good health (CMV status not recorded). Some clones in this sample may be carry-over from other donors' samples. The specimen comprised cultured CD8+ T cells from PBMCs, sampled from culture after CMV antigen stimulation. CDR3 in amino acids: CSAPDTLWGYEQFF. The CDR3 coding sequence is TGCAGTGCTCCGGACACCCTTTGGGGTTATGAGCAGTTCTTC.